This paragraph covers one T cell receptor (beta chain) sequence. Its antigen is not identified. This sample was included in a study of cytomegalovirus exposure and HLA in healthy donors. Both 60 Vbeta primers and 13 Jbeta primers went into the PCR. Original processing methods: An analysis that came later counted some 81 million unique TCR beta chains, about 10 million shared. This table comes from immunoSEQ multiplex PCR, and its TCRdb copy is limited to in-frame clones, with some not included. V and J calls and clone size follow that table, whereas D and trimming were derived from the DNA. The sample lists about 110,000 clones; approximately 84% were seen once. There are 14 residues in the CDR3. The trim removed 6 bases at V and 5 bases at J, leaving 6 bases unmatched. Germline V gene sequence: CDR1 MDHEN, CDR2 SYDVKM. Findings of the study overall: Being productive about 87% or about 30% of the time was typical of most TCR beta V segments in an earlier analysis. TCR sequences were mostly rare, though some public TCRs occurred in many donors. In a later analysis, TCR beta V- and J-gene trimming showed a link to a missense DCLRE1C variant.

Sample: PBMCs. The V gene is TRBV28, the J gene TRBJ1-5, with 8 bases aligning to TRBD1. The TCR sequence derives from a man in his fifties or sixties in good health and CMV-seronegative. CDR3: CASRGTGRHQPQHF. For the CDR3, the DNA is TGTGCCAGCAGGGGGACAGGCCGCCATCAGCCCCAGCATTTT.